This T cell receptor (beta chain) was sequenced during a study of T-cell reconstitution after alpha-beta-depleted transplantation in children. Study-level findings and limits: Surviving recipient T cells and thymic progenitors produced the high day-60 TCRbeta diversity seen in some patients. As was reported, about two months after transplant, alpha-beta T cells came from several hundred expanded graft clones. Diversity and T-cell counts at one year after transplant derived mostly from new T cells.

A library of TCRbeta sequences, prepared with unique molecular identifiers, was generated. TCRdb fed the PCR reads into MiXCR, producing one record per CDR3 protein. The sample holds fewer than 550,000 distinct CDR3 sequences; about an eighth are singletons and the top ten take 14%. This clonotype was observed a handful of times. Its antigen is unknown. After removal of 6 bases from V and 2 bases from J, the junction contained 14 bases not matched to a gene. Germline V gene sequence: CDR1 MNHEY, CDR2 SMNVEV (reference sequence). There are 19 residues in the CDR3. Specimen: PBMCs, mostly from graft donor cells, collected 180 days after TCRalphabeta/CD19-depleted stem cell transplant. The rearrangement uses TRBV27 and TRBJ2-3; 13 bases align to TRBD2. This receptor was identified in a female patient younger than 10 who had a stem cell transplant for aplastic anemia, so the T cells may come from the graft donor. In nucleotides, the CDR3 is TGTGCCAGCAGCCCCCTCGGACTAGCGGGAGTCGGTGTCACAGATACGCAGTATTTT. The encoded protein is CASSPLGLAGVGVTDTQYF.